This TCR beta chain derives from a study of T-cell reconstitution after alpha-beta-depleted transplantation in children. Overall study findings and caveats: Alpha-beta T cells present about two months after transplant were reported to originate from several hundred expanded graft clones. Newly made T cells mostly supplied T-cell counts and diversity one year after transplant. Elevated TCRbeta diversity at day 60 was traced, in some patients, to surviving recipient T cells and thymic progenitors.

Germline CDR1 is LGHDT and CDR2 is YNNKEL (reference sequence). CDR3 length equals 13 residues. Trimming shortened V by 0 bases and J by 3 bases, and 5 bases separated the two germline ends. Regarding this clonotype: What it binds is not known.

Preparation of the TCRbeta library used unique molecular identifiers. TCRdb called the PCR reads again in MiXCR, with one record for every CDR3 protein. The data show about 250,000 distinct CDR3 sequences, 20% to 30% seen once. The sequence was obtained from a female patient aged 2 to 10 who had a stem cell transplant for congenital amegakaryocytic thrombocytopenia, so the T cells may come from the graft donor. This chain links TRBV3-1 with TRBJ1-2; D is ambiguous. The sample consisted of PBMCs, mostly from graft donor cells, taken 360 days after TCRalphabeta/CD19-depleted stem cell transplant. The DNA of the CDR3 is TGTGCCAGCAGCCAAGATTTATACTATGGCTACACCTTC. It is translated as CASSQDLYYGYTF.